Below, 25 T cell receptor beta chains from the same sample are listed, as sequenced in a study of T cell changes during pregnancy in multiple sclerosis. Here immunoSEQ multiplex PCR was the method, and the copy in TCRdb shows in-frame clones only, minus some. The table has just under 50,000 clones, 91% seen once. The specimen was CD8+ T cells from peripheral blood mononuclear cells, collected after pregnancy. These receptors were taken from a female donor with multiple sclerosis, enrolled in a pregnancy study.

V and J are TRBV19 and TRBJ2-7; D is undetermined. Between the trimmed V and J ends, which lost 5 bases and 1 base, there was a span of 12 bases. CDR1 is LNHDA, CDR2 SQIVND, per germline (reference sequence). CDR3 length: 14 residues. CDR3 DNA sequence: TGTGCCAGTAGTCCTTCGGGTATATCCTACGAGCAGTACTTC. This codes for CASSPSGISYEQYF.

The V call is TRBV6-6, the J call TRBJ2-2; D remains unclear. The ends were cut back, 5 bases at V and 3 bases at J, with 16 bases in the middle. The CDR3 loop spans 16 amino acids. Germline CDR1 reads MNHNY; CDR2 reads SVGAGI (reference sequence). The CDR3 region is CASSANSVQYTGELFF. The CDR3 coding sequence is TGTGCCAGCAGTGCCAACAGTGTACAGTACACCGGGGAGCTGTTTTTT.

The sample holds one count of this clone. V usage is TRBV27 and J usage is TRBJ2-2, with 7 bases identical to TRBD2. Losses at the gene ends were 3 bases for V and 7 bases for J; bases not matched to a gene: 5. Germline values: CDR1 MNHEY, CDR2 SMNVEV (reference sequence). The CDR3 is made up of 14 amino acids. The chain's CDR3 is CASSFMGGGGELFF. The DNA of the CDR3 is TGTGCCAGCAGTTTCATGGGGGGGGGCGGGGAGCTGTTTTTT.

This sequence joins TRBV6-4 and TRBJ1-1, with TRBD1 as a possible D gene (5 bases). CDR1 and CDR2 (germline): MRHNA, SNTAGT. V was shortened by 6 bases and J by 13 bases, with 9 bases between the two germline ends. The CDR3 is made up of 9 amino acids. CDR3 nucleotides: TGTGCCAGCAGGGACATTCGTTTCTTT. Amino acids: CASRDIRFF.

The chain has TRBV2 and TRBJ2-5; 8 positions match TRBD1. V dropped 6 bases and J dropped 2; count of bases not matched to a gene: 5. The length of the CDR3 is 14 residues. CDR1 SNHLY and CDR2 FYNNEI come from the germline V gene. CDR3 sequence (DNA): TGTGCCAGCAGACCTACAGGGGGACAAGAGACCCAGTACTTC. Encoded protein: CASRPTGGQETQYF.

The CDR3 reads CASSEYFAGAPSDTQYF. Written as DNA, the CDR3 is TGTGCCAGCAGTGAATATTTTGCGGGGGCGCCTAGTGATACGCAGTATTTT. The chain employs TRBV25-1 and TRBJ2-3; D may be TRBD2 (7 bases). V shed 0 bases and J shed 6 bases, with 19 bases lying between them. The germline V gene has CDR1 MGHDK and CDR2 SYGVNS. There are 17 residues in the CDR3.

This clone is judged medium-sized. V gene TRBV10-3 combines with J gene TRBJ2-7; D possibly corresponds to TRBD1 (6 bases). With 2 bases removed from V and 7 bases from J, the gap between germline ends came to 18 bases. The germline V gene encodes CDR1 ENHRY and CDR2 SYGVKD. The CDR3 sequence is 15 residues long. This chain's CDR3 is CAISEGGGPPEEQYF. The CDR3, as DNA: TGTGCCATCAGTGAGGGTGGGGGCCCACCCGAGGAGCAGTACTTC.

In this sample, this clone turned up once. V gene TRBV28 combines with J gene TRBJ1-4; D is ambiguous. V was pared by 5 bases and J by 4 bases, with 14 bases between. The CDR3 is 15 amino acids. The V gene's germline CDR1 is MDHEN and CDR2 SYDVKM. CDR3 protein: CASSQPRSVNEKLFF. For the CDR3, the DNA is TGTGCCAGCAGTCAACCCCGTTCGGTTAATGAAAAACTGTTTTTT.

The chain uses TRBV6-5 and TRBJ2-3, with D possibly matching TRBD1 (5 bases). Germline assignment: CDR1 MNHEY and CDR2 SVGAGI. V lost 5 bases to trimming and J lost 2 bases, with 8 bases between them. The CDR3 sequence is 13 residues long. The CDR3 loop is CASSPDITDTQYF. The CDR3 DNA is TGTGCCAGCAGTCCGGACATCACAGATACGCAGTATTTT.

J is TRBJ1-6 and V is TRBV19; D is uncertain. CDR1 and CDR2 (germline): LNHDA, SQIVND (reference sequence). The V gene lost 0 bases and the J gene lost 14 bases, with 8 bases spanning the gap. The CDR3 spans 12 residues. In DNA form, the CDR3 reads TGTGCCAGTAGTATAGATTTTGGAGCCCTCCACTTT. Translation gives CASSIDFGALHF.

This clone was seen only once. The rearrangement joins TRBV7-8 to TRBJ2-7; a weak D match, TRBD1 (6 bases). V lost 5 bases to trimming and J lost 0 bases, with 8 bases between them. Looked up from germline, CDR1 is SGHVS and CDR2 is FQNEAQ. The CDR3 has 13 amino acids. In nucleotides, the CDR3 is TGTGCCAGCAGCGACAGGTCCTCCTACGAGCAGTACTTC. Protein: CASSDRSSYEQYF.

The rearrangement joins TRBV5-6 to TRBJ2-5; TRBD2 might be the D (5 bases). The CDR3 is 13 amino acids. V lost 4 bases and J lost 4, with 11 bases in between. Germline-derived CDR1 and CDR2 are SGHDT and YYEEEE. CDR3 sequence reads: CASSILVLETQYF. Written as DNA, the CDR3 is TGTGCCAGCAGCATACTAGTATTAGAGACCCAGTACTTC. The variable domain in full, completed from reference TRBV5-6 and TRBJ2-5, reads DAGVTQSPTHLIKTRGQQVTLRCSPKSGHDTVSWYQQALGQGPQFIFQYYEEEERQRGNFPDRFSGHQFPNYSSELNVNALLLGDSALYLCASSILVLETQYFGPGTRLLVL.

The V gene is TRBV5-6, the J gene TRBJ2-1; no definite D call. The germline gives CDR1 SGHDT, CDR2 YYEEEE. V was trimmed by 6 bases and J by 14 bases, leaving 18 bases between them. The CDR3 extends over 12 amino acids. CDR3 residues: CASIRGTQTEFF. In nucleotides, the CDR3 is TGTGCCAGCATTAGAGGTACACAAACCGAGTTCTTC. Full variable domain (remainder filled in from reference TRBV5-6 and TRBJ2-1): DAGVTQSPTHLIKTRGQQVTLRCSPKSGHDTVSWYQQALGQGPQFIFQYYEEEERQRGNFPDRFSGHQFPNYSSELNVNALLLGDSALYLCASIRGTQTEFFGPGTRLTVL.

The rearrangement uses TRBV5-6 and TRBJ1-5, with 9 bases matching TRBD1. The germline V gene encodes CDR1 SGHDT and CDR2 YYEEEE. V lost 2 bases, J lost 9 bases, and 6 bases stayed unmatched. This CDR3 contains 14 residues. This chain's CDR3 is CASSFGQGTGPQHF. In DNA form, the CDR3 reads TGTGCCAGCAGCTTTGGACAGGGGACTGGGCCCCAGCATTTT.

This chain uses TRBV27 with TRBJ2-4; 8 bases agree with TRBD1. Germline trimming cut 8 bases from V and 3 bases from J; bases unmatched to any gene: 3. CDR1 and CDR2 from the germline V gene are MNHEY and SMNVEV (reference sequence). The CDR3 contains 13 residues. The CDR3 DNA is TGTGCCAGCCAAGGACAGGGCAAAAACATTCAGTACTTC. Its protein product is CASQGQGKNIQYF.

This chain links TRBV14 with TRBJ2-7, with D unresolved. Deletions cut 0 bases from V and 3 bases from J, with 9 bases between. Per the germline V gene, CDR1 is SGHDN and CDR2 is FVKESK. CDR3 size: 14 residues. The CDR3, as DNA: TGTGCCAGCAGCCAAGAATTGGGCTTCTACGAGCAGTACTTC. It codes for CASSQELGFYEQYF.

This clone occurred a few times. This chain links TRBV2 with TRBJ2-6; D unclear. Germline V lookup: CDR1 SNHLY, CDR2 FYNNEI. Trimming cost V 1 base and J 0 bases, with 4 bases left between them. This CDR3 is built from 15 residues. CDR3 nucleotide sequence: TGTGCCAGCAGTGAAGTTATCTCTGGGGCCAACGTCCTGACTTTC. Its protein product is CASSEVISGANVLTF.

The rearrangement links TRBV2 to TRBJ2-3, with 8 bases aligning to TRBD1. The CDR3 length is 15 residues. The junction had 10 bases not matched to a gene; V was cut back by 8 bases and J by 3 bases. Germline values: CDR1 SNHLY, CDR2 FYNNEI. The CDR3: CASSAIQGETDTQYF. DNA of the CDR3: TGTGCCAGCTCAGCCATACAGGGGGAAACAGATACGCAGTATTTT.

This sequence joins TRBV21-1 and TRBJ2-7; TRBD2, as called in the table, went unchecked against the DNA. TRBV21-1 is tagged as a pseudogene. The CDR3 contains 14 residues. In DNA, the CDR3 is TGTGCCAGCAGCAAATTAGCCTCCCCGGCCGAGCAGTACTTC. Translation gives CASSKLASPAEQYF.

The genes are TRBV4-1 and TRBJ2-2; perhaps TRBD2 as D (6 bases). Germline assignment: CDR1 MGHRA and CDR2 YSYEKL. Trimming cost V 8 bases and J 4 bases, with 14 bases left between them. This CDR3 has 14 amino acids. CDR3 sequence (DNA): TGCGCCAGCGCCAGGGACTCCCTCACCGGGGAGCTGTTTTTT. Amino acids: CASARDSLTGELFF.

This CDR3 reads CASSPGTGNYGYTF. CDR3 sequence (DNA): TGCGCCAGCAGTCCCGGGACAGGGAACTATGGCTACACCTTC. V and J are TRBV5-1 and TRBJ1-2, with TRBD1 matching 9 bases. The CDR3 totals 14 residues. Germline V gene data show CDR1 as SGHRS and CDR2 as YFSETQ. The junction had 4 bases not matched to a gene; V was cut back by 5 bases and J by 2 bases.

This chain joins TRBV19 and TRBJ2-2; D remains ambiguous. Per the germline V gene, CDR1 is LNHDA and CDR2 is SQIVND (reference sequence). V was trimmed by 7 bases and J by 5 bases, leaving 14 bases between them. The CDR3 runs to 14 residues. CDR3: CASTPGGVTGELFF. CDR3 DNA: TGTGCCAGTACTCCCGGCGGAGTTACCGGGGAGCTGTTTTTT.

The chain combines TRBV14 with TRBJ2-2, with TRBD1 matching over 7 bases. The CDR3 is 15 residues long. With V trimmed by 4 bases and J by 1 base, 3 bases remained unmatched. Per the germline V gene, CDR1 is SGHDN and CDR2 is FVKESK. CDR3 sequence: CASSPGQENTGELFF. The CDR3 DNA follows: TGTGCCAGCAGCCCCGGACAGGAGAACACCGGGGAGCTGTTTTTT.

This rearrangement joins TRBV4-2 to TRBJ1-2; no firm D call. Germline lookup yields CDR1 LGHNA and CDR2 YNFKEQ. Trimming removed 2 bases from V and 2 bases from J, with 9 bases in between. CDR3 size: 14 residues. The CDR3 protein is CASSQPLGNYGYTF. CDR3 in DNA: TGTGCCAGCAGCCAACCTCTGGGCAACTATGGCTACACCTTC.

V gene TRBV6-5 combines with J gene TRBJ1-3; D call uncertain. The germline V gene encodes CDR1 MNHEY and CDR2 SVGAGI. Trimming removed 5 bases from V and 0 bases from J, with 8 bases in between. The CDR3 has 14 amino acids. The CDR3 loop is CASSEGSSGNTIYF. DNA of the CDR3: TGTGCCAGCAGTGAGGGCAGCTCTGGAAACACCATATATTTT.